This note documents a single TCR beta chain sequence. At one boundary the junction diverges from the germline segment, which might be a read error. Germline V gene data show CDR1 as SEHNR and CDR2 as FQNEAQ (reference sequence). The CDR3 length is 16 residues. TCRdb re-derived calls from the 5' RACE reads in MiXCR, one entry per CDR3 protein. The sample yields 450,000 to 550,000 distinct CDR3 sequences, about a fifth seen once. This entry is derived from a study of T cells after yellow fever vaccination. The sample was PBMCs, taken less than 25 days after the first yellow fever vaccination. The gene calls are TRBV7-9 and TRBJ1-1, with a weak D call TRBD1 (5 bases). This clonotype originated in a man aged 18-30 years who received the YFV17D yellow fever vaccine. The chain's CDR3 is CASSLALQGVKTEAFF. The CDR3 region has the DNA TGTGCCAGCAGCTTAGCCTTACAAGGGGTGAAGACTGAAGCTTTCTTT.